This passage covers 25 T cell receptor beta chains from one sample sequenced in a study of CXCR3-negative and CXCR3-positive naive CD8 T cells. Their target antigens are unknown. Study conclusions and caveats: Researchers report that CXCR3-positive naive cells carry more hydrophobic TRB CDR3s than CXCR3-negative naive cells.

UMI-labeled 5' RACE yielded the TRB cDNA libraries. TCRdb re-called the 5' RACE reads; every CDR3 protein appears as one record, without DNA. The table lists 120,000 to 150,000 distinct CDR3 sequences. Sequencing was carried out using naive CXCR3+ CD8+ T cells from blood. Documented subset: CD45RO-CCR7+CD27+CD95- naive CD8+ T cells expressing CXCR3 (TNR3+). These TCRs come from a human donor in good health. Some clones in this sample may be carry-over from other donors' samples.

The chain couples TRBV12-3 or TRBV12-4 to TRBJ2-3; without DNA, the TCRdb call of TRBD2 cannot be checked. This CDR3 comprises 19 residues. CDR3 in amino acids: CASSFKIGLAGGYADTQYF.

The chain joins TRBV20-1 to TRBJ2-5; as DNA is missing, the TRBD2 call by TCRdb cannot be tested. This CDR3 comprises 17 residues. Germline lookup yields CDR1 DFQATT and CDR2 SNEGSKA (reference sequence). The CDR3 spells CSARLTSEDRYQETQYF.

The chain uses TRBV5-8 and TRBJ2-7; TCRdb designates TRBD1, a call that cannot be tested without DNA. Germline assignment: CDR1 SGHTS and CDR2 YDEGEE. The CDR3 consists of 15 residues. The CDR3: CASRPRQGIFYEQYF.

The chain couples TRBV7-9 to TRBJ2-7. The CDR3 spans 13 residues. Germline loops: CDR1 SEHNR, CDR2 FQNEAQ (reference sequence). The chain's CDR3 is CASSLKGSYEQYF. Using reference TRBV7-9 and TRBJ2-7 for the parts outside the CDR3, the full variable domain is DTGVSQNPRHKITKRGQNVTFRCDPISEHNRLYWYRQTLGQGPEFLTYFQNEAQLEKSRLLSDRFSAERPKGSFSTLEIQRTEQGDSAMYLCASSLKGSYEQYFGPGTRLTVT.

The genes are TRBV9 and TRBJ2-3. There are 16 residues in the CDR3. Germline-derived CDR1 and CDR2 are SGDLS and YYNGEE. The CDR3 sequence: CASSVSGITSTDTQYF.

The chain combines TRBV3-1 with TRBJ2-1; TCRdb outputs TRBD2, but without DNA this stays unchecked. The CDR3 sequence is 22 residues long. Germline CDR1 and CDR2: LGHDT and YNNKEL (reference sequence). The CDR3 sequence is CASSIARVGIERADNSYNEQFF.

V and J are TRBV11-3 and TRBJ2-3; there is no DNA to check the TCRdb D call of TRBD1. Germline V CDR1 and CDR2: SGHNT, YENEEA. The CDR3 consists of 14 residues. The CDR3 spells CASSQRRDPDTQYF.

CDR3 loop: CASSSTGKIVNTEAFF. This chain links TRBV7-3 with TRBJ1-1; TCRdb picks TRBD1, but there is no DNA to check that call. The CDR3 extends over 16 amino acids. Looked up from germline, CDR1 is SGHTA and CDR2 is FQGTGA.

The chain is built from TRBV4-2 and TRBJ1-1. Per germline, CDR1 LGHNA and CDR2 YNFKEQ. The CDR3 spans 16 residues. This CDR3 reads CASSLGQNGMNTEAFF.

The rearrangement joins TRBV5-5 to TRBJ2-7; TCRdb picks TRBD1, but there is no DNA to check that call. Germline V gene data show CDR1 as SGHKS and CDR2 as YYEKEE (reference sequence). The CDR3 is 16 residues long. The CDR3 region is CASSFARTGFGTEQYF.

This chain links TRBV30 with TRBJ1-2; the TCRdb call, TRBD1, lacks DNA for checking. This CDR3 spans 13 amino acids. Germline CDR1 GTSNPN, CDR2 SVGIG (reference sequence). The CDR3 loop reads CAWSPDRNYGYTF.

This chain connects TRBV7-3 to TRBJ2-6. Looked up from germline, CDR1 is SGHTA and CDR2 is FQGTGA. The CDR3 is made up of 14 amino acids. The CDR3: CASRPGSGANVLTF.

Here the CDR3 reads CSAPPVMGGRMKGYTF. This chain connects TRBV20-1 to TRBJ1-2; TCRdb calls TRBD1, which cannot be checked without DNA. From germline, CDR1 is DFQATT and CDR2 SNEGSKA (reference sequence). The CDR3 length is 16 residues.

The CDR3 loop is CASSPGQGRTQYF. V usage is TRBV12-3 or TRBV12-4 and J usage is TRBJ2-5; the TCRdb call, TRBD1, lacks DNA for checking. The CDR3 consists of 13 residues.

The chain uses TRBV7-6 and TRBJ2-7; TCRdb's assignment of TRBD1 cannot be checked, as there is no DNA. Germline values: CDR1 SGHVS, CDR2 FNYEAQ. This CDR3 spans 16 amino acids. The CDR3 sequence is CASSLGQGSLHYEQYF. Filled out from reference TRBV7-6 and TRBJ2-7, the complete variable domain reads GAGVSQSPRYKVTKRGQDVALRCDPISGHVSLYWYRQALGQGPEFLTYFNYEAQQDKSGLPNDRFSAERPEGSISTLTIQRTEQRDSAMYRCASSLGQGSLHYEQYFGPGTRLTVT.

The chain uses TRBV28 and TRBJ1-3; TCRdb gives TRBD1 as the D gene, but with no DNA this cannot be confirmed. Germline V gene sequence: CDR1 MDHEN, CDR2 SYDVKM. The CDR3 has 15 residues. CDR3 sequence reads: CASSLDRTSGNTIYF.

The chain is built from TRBV29-1 and TRBJ2-7; TCRdb lists TRBD1, though no DNA is available to test this call. The CDR3 runs to 14 residues. The germline CDR1 and CDR2 sequences are SQVTM and ANQGSEA. The CDR3 sequence is CSALGGVSSYEQYF.

V is TRBV27 and J is TRBJ2-7; TCRdb returns TRBD2, unconfirmable since there is no DNA. CDR3 length equals 16 residues. The germline CDR1 and CDR2 sequences are MNHEY and SMNVEV (reference sequence). This CDR3 is CASSSLSGGPTYEQYF.

J is TRBJ2-3 and V is TRBV28; the TCRdb call, TRBD2, lacks DNA for checking. Germline assignment: CDR1 MDHEN and CDR2 SYDVKM. The CDR3 runs to 18 residues. Here the CDR3 reads CASSPGASGSQAGDTQYF.

This chain's CDR3 is CASSLGSSGLDTQYF. The V and J genes are TRBV7-2 and TRBJ2-3; as DNA is missing, the TRBD2 call by TCRdb cannot be tested. This CDR3 spans 15 amino acids. Per the germline V gene, CDR1 is SGHTA and CDR2 is FQGNSA.

The chain combines TRBV20-1 with TRBJ1-1; the D gene TCRdb calls, TRBD1, cannot be checked with no DNA. The V gene's germline CDR1 is DFQATT and CDR2 SNEGSKA (reference sequence). The CDR3 spans 13 residues. The CDR3 loop is CSAMDRGNTEAFF.

The genes are TRBV19 and TRBJ1-5; lacking DNA, the TRBD1 call made by TCRdb goes unchecked. CDR1 and CDR2 from the germline V gene are LNHDA and SQIVND (reference sequence). The length of the CDR3 is 18 residues. CDR3 loop: CASSMLVDRTFLNQPQHF.

The genes are TRBV7-7 and TRBJ2-1. Germline V gene lookup returns CDR1 SSHAT and CDR2 FNYEAQ (reference sequence). CDR3 length equals 15 residues. The CDR3 loop reads CASSQDPSSYNEQFF.

The chain's CDR3 is CASSSVATTGELFF. The genes are TRBV6-2 or TRBV6-3 and TRBJ2-2. This CDR3 is 14 amino acids long. Germline CDR1 MNHEY, CDR2 SVGEGT.

V gene TRBV5-1 combines with J gene TRBJ1-1; TCRdb calls TRBD1, which cannot be checked without DNA. Germline V CDR1 and CDR2: SGHRS, YFSETQ. This CDR3 spans 15 amino acids. CDR3 sequence reads: CASSQGGERNTEAFF.